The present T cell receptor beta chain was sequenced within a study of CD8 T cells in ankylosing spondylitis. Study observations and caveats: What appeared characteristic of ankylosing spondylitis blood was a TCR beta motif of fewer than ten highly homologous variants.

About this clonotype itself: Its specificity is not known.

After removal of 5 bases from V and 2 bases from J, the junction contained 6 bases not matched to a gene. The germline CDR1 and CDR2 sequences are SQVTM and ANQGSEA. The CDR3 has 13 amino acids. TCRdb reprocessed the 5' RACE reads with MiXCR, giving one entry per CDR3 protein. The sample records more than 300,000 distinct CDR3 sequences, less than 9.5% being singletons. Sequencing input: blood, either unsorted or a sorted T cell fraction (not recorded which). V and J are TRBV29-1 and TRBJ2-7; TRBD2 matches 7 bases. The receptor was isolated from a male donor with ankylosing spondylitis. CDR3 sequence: CSVSTSAAYEQYF. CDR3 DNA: TGCAGCGTTAGTACTAGCGCCGCCTACGAGCAGTACTTC.